This T cell receptor (beta chain) comes out of a study of blood T cell repertoires in COVID-19. Study at large: COVID-19 samples, acute and convalescent, were from the United States, Italy and Spain. From T cells, B-cell-depleted T cells, or PBMCs came the material, which was cDNA or gDNA.

Allocation to cohorts depended on clinical history reported by the participants. Either two negative PCRs, clearance, or symptom resolution qualified Cohort 3 donors as recovered. Germline CDR1 and CDR2: KGHDR and SFDVKD. Between the trimmed V and J ends, which lost 5 bases and 9 bases, there was a span of 13 bases. This CDR3 has 13 amino acids. Only in-frame clones appear in the TCRdb table, and some are missing; sequencing was by immunoSEQ multiplex PCR. The sample has just over 300,000 clones, around 86% seen once. This sequence joins TRBV24-1 and TRBJ1-5; possible D gene TRBD1, 5 bases. This receptor was obtained from a man aged 25 to 40 who had recovered from COVID-19. Sequenced input: PBMCs or T cells enriched from blood (not recorded which). The CDR3 DNA reads as TGTGCCACCAGTGTGGGGACTCCGGGGCCCCAGCATTTT. The encoded protein is CATSVGTPGPQHF.